This T cell receptor (beta chain) derives from a study of blood T cells in healthy people across ages. Germline CDR1 MNHEY, CDR2 SVGEGT. There are 13 residues in the CDR3. The ends were cut back, 5 bases at V and 2 bases at J, with 9 bases in the middle. The second PCR ran roughly 6 to 12 cycles with a sample-barcoded 5' primer and J-beta primers. TCRdb reprocessed the 5' RACE reads with MiXCR, giving one entry per CDR3 protein. The repertoire holds 1.5 million to 2 million distinct CDR3 sequences, with 49% as singletons. This sequence joins TRBV6-2 or TRBV6-3 and TRBJ2-5; D remains unclear. Sequenced sample: blood. This receptor was identified in a woman aged 40 to 49 in good health. The CDR3 sequence is CASSDQVQETQYF. The CDR3 nucleotides are TGTGCCAGCAGTGACCAGGTTCAAGAGACCCAGTACTTC.